This T cell receptor beta chain is drawn from a study of blood T cell repertoires in COVID-19. The wider study: T cells, B-cell-depleted T cells, or PBMCs provided the cDNA or gDNA that served as material.

Resolution of symptoms, clearance, or two negative PCRs was present in recovered Cohort 3 donors. Only in-frame clones appear in the TCRdb table, and some are missing; sequencing was by immunoSEQ multiplex PCR. The top ten hold about 0.63% of the sample, which has roughly 400,000 clones, about nine tenths seen once. The germline gives CDR1 SEHNR, CDR2 FQNEAQ (reference sequence). This CDR3 is built from 13 residues. V was pared by 2 bases and J by 6 bases, with 10 bases between. The V call is TRBV7-9, the J call TRBJ1-1; D possibly corresponds to TRBD1 (6 bases). The clonotype was recovered from a man aged 18 to 35 who had recovered from COVID-19. Sequenced material: PBMCs or T cells enriched from blood (not recorded which). CDR3 sequence: CASSLLDSPEAFF. CDR3 in DNA: TGTGCCAGCAGCTTATTGGACAGCCCTGAAGCTTTCTTT. Full variable domain (remainder filled in from reference TRBV7-9 and TRBJ1-1): DTGVSQNPRHKITKRGQNVTFRCDPISEHNRLYWYRQTLGQGPEFLTYFQNEAQLEKSRLLSDRFSAERPKGSFSTLEIQRTEQGDSAMYLCASSLLDSPEAFFGQGTRLTVV.